The 16 T cell receptor beta chains below all came from one sample that was sequenced in a study of prognosis after radiotherapy for stage I lung cancer. Multiplex PCR, run in two rounds, amplified TCR beta CDR3 from genomic DNA. Round one of PCR was performed, and it used primers specific to each TRBV and TRBJ gene. MiXCR, run by TCRdb on the multiplex PCR reads, gives a single entry per CDR3 protein. Of about 59,000 distinct CDR3 sequences in the sample, about 25% were seen once. Here the sequenced sample was PBMCs, taken before or after stereotactic body radiation therapy (not recorded which). The source of these receptors is a donor aged 50 or older with non-small cell lung cancer.

About this clonotype itself: It may be a read error: a sequence one base away is much more abundant. The CDR3 DNA is TGCAGTGCTCCGACAGGGGCCCATGAGACCCAGTACTTC. It translates to CSAPTGAHETQYF. This rearrangement joins TRBV20-1 to TRBJ2-5; 8 positions match TRBD1. The J segment lost 5 bases and the V segment lost 5 bases, leaving 7 bases of the junction unmatched. Per germline, CDR1 DFQATT and CDR2 SNEGSKA (reference sequence). The CDR3 spans 13 residues.

The V and J genes are TRBV18 and TRBJ1-2, with 7 bases lining up with TRBD1. Per germline, CDR1 KGHSH and CDR2 LQKENI. The junction had 9 bases not matched to a gene; V was cut back by 6 bases and J by 2 bases. This CDR3 has 15 amino acids. Here the CDR3 reads CASSLSGDSNYGYTF. DNA for the CDR3: TGTGCCAGCTCCCTGAGCGGGGACAGCAACTATGGCTACACCTTC.

For this clonotype: This likely reflects a read error, since a far larger clone is one base away. The rearrangement joins TRBV6-2 or TRBV6-3 to TRBJ2-1, with D tentatively TRBD2 (6 bases). The germline V gene encodes CDR1 MNHEY and CDR2 SVGEGT. This CDR3 contains 13 residues. The CDR3 nucleotides are TGTGCCAGCAGGGGGGGACTCTTCAATGAGCAGTTATTC. Amino acid sequence: CASRGGLFNEQLF.

Concerning this clonotype itself: A much larger clone is a single base away; this may be a read error. This CDR3 fails to terminate in the conserved phenylalanine or tryptophan, so it likely reflects a read error. No DNA is shown, since the ends of the CDR3 on it are uncertain; the CDR3 is the one TCRdb lists. The chain links TRBV20-1 to TRBJ2-1; TRBD2, the table's D call, lacks a check against the DNA. Germline V gene lookup returns CDR1 DFQATT and CDR2 SNEGSKA (reference sequence). The CDR3 has 17 residues if both end residues are counted. The CDR3 loop reads CSARSLPGLAVPGGEVL.

This clonotype has a count of ten or more. This rearrangement joins TRBV12-3 or TRBV12-4 to TRBJ1-6, with 9 bases lining up with TRBD1. The ends lost 6 bases at V and 8 bases at J; junction bases unmatched: 8. The CDR3 is 15 amino acids. In DNA, the CDR3 is TGTGCCAGCAGCTTCGGGACAGGGTCGGATTCACCCCTCCACTTT. It is translated as CASSFGTGSDSPLHF.

Notes on this clonotype: It is likely a read error: a sequence one base away is far more abundant. The V gene is TRBV6-4, the J gene TRBJ1-5; D possibly corresponds to TRBD1 (5 bases). The CDR3 is 15 residues long. Germline V gives CDR1 MRHNA, CDR2 SNTAGT. V gave up 6 bases and J gave up 3 bases, with 15 bases separating them. Written as DNA, the CDR3 is TGTGCCAGCAGGAAGGTCTGGGGCCCCAATCAGCCCCAGCATTTT. This translates into CASRKVWGPNQPQHF.

This clonotype was recorded at least ten times. CDR3 region: CASSLVLNLQGGEKLFF. The CDR3 DNA is TGTGCCAGCAGCTTAGTTCTCAATTTACAGGGCGGCGAAAAACTGTTTTTT. The V and J genes are TRBV11-2 and TRBJ1-4, with D possibly matching TRBD1 (6 bases). From germline, CDR1 is SGHAT and CDR2 FQNNGV. CDR3 length: 17 residues. V shed 1 base and J shed 8 bases, with 20 bases lying between them. The full variable domain, with the rest looked up from reference TRBV11-2 and TRBJ1-4, is EAGVAQSPRYKIIEKRQSVAFWCNPISGHATLYWYQQILGQGPKLLIQFQNNGVVDDSQLPKDRFSAERLKGVDSTLKIQPAKLEDSAVYLCASSLVLNLQGGEKLFFGSGTQLSVL.

This sequence joins TRBV20-1 and TRBJ2-4; no clear D. The CDR3 totals 13 residues. The ends were cut back, 0 bases at V and 5 bases at J, with 8 bases in the middle. Germline CDR1 is DFQATT and CDR2 is SNEGSKA (reference sequence). The CDR3 sequence is CSAREGSENIQYF. CDR3 sequence (DNA): TGCAGTGCTAGAGAGGGTTCCGAAAACATTCAGTACTTC.

The table lists this clonotype with many counts. V usage is TRBV7-9 and J usage is TRBJ2-3; D ambiguous. Germline-derived CDR1 and CDR2 are SEHNR and FQNEAQ (reference sequence). V lost 2 bases, J lost 6 bases, and 9 bases lay in between. The CDR3 extends over 13 amino acids. The CDR3 bases are TGTGCCAGCAGCTTAATATTTGGGGATACGCAGTATTTT. It yields the protein CASSLIFGDTQYF.

This clonotype has at least ten counts. This rearrangement joins TRBV4-3 to TRBJ1-2; TRBD1 might be the D (5 bases). Germline values: CDR1 LGHNA, CDR2 YSLEER. The V end was cut by 0 bases, the J end by 4 bases, with 12 bases between. CDR3 length: 15 amino acids. CDR3 DNA: TGCGCCAGCAGCCAAGAGGGGGGTTTTTCCTATGGCTACACCTTC. Its protein product is CASSQEGGFSYGYTF.

At least ten counts were recorded for this clonotype. The chain is built from TRBV7-9 and TRBJ2-7, with TRBD2 as a possible D gene (6 bases). The CDR3 consists of 13 residues. Germline V CDR1 and CDR2: SEHNR, FQNEAQ (reference sequence). Trimming pared 4 bases from V and 9 bases from J, leaving 16 bases between. The CDR3 DNA sequence: TGTGCCAGCAGCTCGGGACTTACGCAGCCGCAGTACTTC. Translated, it gives CASSSGLTQPQYF.

This clonotype was picked up many times. This chain connects TRBV5-1 to TRBJ2-3; TRBD1 agrees at 7 bases. V shed 2 bases and J 5 bases; nucleotides not matched to a gene: 8. Germline-derived CDR1 and CDR2 are SGHRS and YFSETQ. This CDR3 contains 15 residues. The CDR3 reads CASSFLTGQRDTQYF. The CDR3 coding sequence is TGCGCCAGCAGCTTCCTGACAGGGCAGAGAGATACGCAGTATTTT.

This clonotype was found many times. The V call is TRBV5-1, the J call TRBJ2-5; 10 nucleotides match TRBD2. This CDR3 contains 15 residues. J lost 1 base, V lost 2 bases, and 2 bases had no gene match. The germline V gene has CDR1 SGHRS and CDR2 YFSETQ. The CDR3 spells CASSFIAGGQETQYF. In DNA form, the CDR3 reads TGCGCCAGCAGCTTCATAGCGGGGGGCCAAGAGACCCAGTACTTC.

The chain couples TRBV19 to TRBJ1-5, with no clear D. The CDR3 length is 19 residues. Trimming cost V 6 bases and J 2 bases, with 26 bases left between them. Germline-derived CDR1 and CDR2 are LNHDA and SQIVND (reference sequence). The CDR3 nucleotides are TGTGCCAGTAGCCCCCGGAGAGGGTTCTCGAGCCTGGGCAATCAGCCCCAGCATTTT. It translates to CASSPRRGFSSLGNQPQHF.

This clonotype showed up many times. The chain recombines TRBV20-1 with TRBJ2-7, with 12 bases that match TRBD2. Per the germline V gene, CDR1 is DFQATT and CDR2 is SNEGSKA (reference sequence). Germline trimming cut 3 bases from V and 2 bases from J; bases unmatched to any gene: 5. The CDR3 has 15 residues. CDR3 loop: CSARPLAGGTYEQYF. CDR3 coding DNA: TGCAGTGCTAGGCCACTAGCGGGGGGTACCTACGAGCAGTACTTC.

This clonotype appeared many times. The chain joins TRBV5-1 to TRBJ2-7; TRBD1 matches at 12 bases. CDR1 is SGHRS, CDR2 YFSETQ, per germline. Trimming at V came to 3 bases and at J to 5 bases, leaving 6 bases not matched to a gene. The length of the CDR3 is 15 residues. For the CDR3, the DNA is TGCGCCAGCAGCTACCGGGACAGGGGGCTCAACGAGCAGTACTTC. As protein: CASSYRDRGLNEQYF.